The 8 T cell receptor beta chains below were found in one sample sequenced in a study of blood T cell repertoires in COVID-19 (dated by TCRdb to 2019 to 2021). The protocol used for the library was the immunoSEQ multiplex PCR assay. The immuneACCESS repertoire file appears here via TCRdb, limited to in-frame rearrangements. These files lack a portion of the clones; in checked studies, under half of the deficit traces to unresolved V genes, and the cause of the others is not known. This sample is represented by about 200,000 clones; 80% to 85% of them were singletons. The ten largest clones capture approximately 5% of the sample. Sequences were obtained from peripheral blood. The origin of the receptors is a human donor in a cohort sampled during active COVID-19.

The V call is TRBV29-1, the J call TRBJ2-1; 7 nucleotides agree with TRBD1. V lost 6 bases and J lost 4; bases outside the gene matches: 6. This CDR3 spans 13 amino acids. Germline V CDR1 and CDR2: SQVTM, ANQGSEA. The CDR3 coding sequence is TGCAGCGTGACGGGACAGTTATACAATGAGCAGTTCTTC. Residues: CSVTGQLYNEQFF.

The chain is built from TRBV3-1 (or the pseudogene TRBV3-2) and TRBJ1-2, with unresolved D. The CDR3 has 14 amino acids. The V end was cut by 4 bases, the J end by 3 bases, with 12 bases between. CDR1 and CDR2 (germline): LGHDT, YNNKEL (reference sequence). The CDR3 region is CASSLGLAYYGYTF. The DNA for the CDR3 is TGTGCCAGCAGCCTCGGACTGGCATACTATGGCTACACCTTC.

This clone was seen only a few times. This sequence joins TRBV4-3 and TRBJ2-7; TRBD1 aligns across 9 bases. Per germline, CDR1 LGHNA and CDR2 YSLEER. With V trimmed by 0 bases and J by 5 bases, 8 bases remained unmatched. This CDR3 is built from 16 residues. The CDR3 is CASSQELGQGVDEQYF. CDR3 sequence (DNA): TGCGCCAGCAGCCAAGAGTTGGGACAGGGAGTAGACGAGCAGTACTTC.

This clone was recorded only once. The J gene is TRBJ2-3, the V gene TRBV18, with 7 bases identical to TRBD1. CDR1 and CDR2 from the germline V gene are KGHSH and LQKENI. This CDR3 region has 18 residues. Trimming at V came to 5 bases and at J to 0 bases, leaving 14 bases not matched to a gene. CDR3 in DNA: TGTGCCAGCTCAAAGCAGGGGGTAGCGCCTACTAGCACAGATACGCAGTATTTT. This gives the protein CASSKQGVAPTSTDTQYF.

V gene TRBV3-1 (or the pseudogene TRBV3-2) combines with J gene TRBJ2-7; D perhaps matches TRBD2 (6 bases). The CDR3 consists of 17 residues. The V and J ends lost 0 bases and 4 bases respectively, with 19 bases between them. Germline CDR1 and CDR2: LGHDT and YNNKEL (reference sequence). DNA for the CDR3: TGTGCCAGCAGCCAAGAAGAAAGGCTAGCGCGTATTTACGAGCAGTACTTC. Protein: CASSQEERLARIYEQYF.

The chain couples TRBV5-4 to TRBJ2-7; 10 positions agree with TRBD2. Germline assignment: CDR1 SGHNT and CDR2 YYREEE (reference sequence). The CDR3 loop spans 15 amino acids. Germline trimming cut 4 bases from V and 0 bases from J; bases unmatched to any gene: 4. The CDR3: CASSPGLATSYEQYF. CDR3 DNA: TGTGCCAGCAGCCCGGGACTAGCGACCTCCTACGAGCAGTACTTC.

The rearrangement uses TRBV5-4 and TRBJ1-4, with a tentative D call TRBD1 (5 bases). The CDR3 has 16 residues. Per the germline V gene, CDR1 is SGHNT and CDR2 is YYREEE (reference sequence). Trimming removed 0 bases at V and 8 bases at J, with 17 bases between. In nucleotides, the CDR3 is TGTGCCAGCAGCTTGGAAGGGGTCGGGTCGGCGGAAAAACTGTTTTTT. This translates into CASSLEGVGSAEKLFF.

The chain joins TRBV7-2 to TRBJ1-2; weak D call: TRBD1 (6 bases). Trimming took off 5 bases at V and 8 bases at J, with 15 bases between the two ends. The CDR3 is 13 residues long. In germline, CDR1 is SGHTA, CDR2 FQGNSA. As DNA, the CDR3 is TGTGCCAGCAGCGCATTCAGGGGAGAGGGCTACACCTTC. Protein: CASSAFRGEGYTF.